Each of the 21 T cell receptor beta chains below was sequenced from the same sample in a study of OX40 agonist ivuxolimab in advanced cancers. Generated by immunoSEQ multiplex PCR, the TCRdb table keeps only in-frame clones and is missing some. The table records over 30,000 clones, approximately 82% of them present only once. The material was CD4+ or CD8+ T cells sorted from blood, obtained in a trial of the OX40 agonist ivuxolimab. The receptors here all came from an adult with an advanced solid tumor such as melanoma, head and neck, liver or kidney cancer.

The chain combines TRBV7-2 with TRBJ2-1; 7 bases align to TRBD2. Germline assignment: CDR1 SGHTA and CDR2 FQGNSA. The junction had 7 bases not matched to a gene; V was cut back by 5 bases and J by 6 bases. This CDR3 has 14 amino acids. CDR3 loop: CASSPTSASNEQFF. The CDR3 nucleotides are TGTGCCAGCAGCCCAACTAGCGCCAGCAATGAGCAGTTCTTC.

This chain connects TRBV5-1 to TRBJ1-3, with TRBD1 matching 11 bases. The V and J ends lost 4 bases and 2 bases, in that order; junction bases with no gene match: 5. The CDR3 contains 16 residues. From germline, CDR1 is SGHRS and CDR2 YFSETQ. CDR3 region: CASSEGGQGAGNTIYF. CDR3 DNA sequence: TGCGCCAGCAGCGAAGGGGGACAGGGGGCTGGAAACACCATATATTTT.

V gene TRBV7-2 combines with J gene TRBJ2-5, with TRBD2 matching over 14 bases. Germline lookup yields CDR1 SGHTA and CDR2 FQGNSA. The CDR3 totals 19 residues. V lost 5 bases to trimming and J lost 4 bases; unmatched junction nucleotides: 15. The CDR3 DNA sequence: TGTGCCAGCAGCCCCACCGGGACTAGCGGGAGAGGCTTCGGAGAGACCCAGTACTTC. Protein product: CASSPTGTSGRGFGETQYF.

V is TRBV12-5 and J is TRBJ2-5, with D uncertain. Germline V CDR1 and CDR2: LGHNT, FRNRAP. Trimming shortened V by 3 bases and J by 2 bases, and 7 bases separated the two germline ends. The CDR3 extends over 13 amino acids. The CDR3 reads CASGLALQETQYF. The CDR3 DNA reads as TGTGCTAGTGGTTTAGCTCTGCAAGAGACCCAGTACTTC.

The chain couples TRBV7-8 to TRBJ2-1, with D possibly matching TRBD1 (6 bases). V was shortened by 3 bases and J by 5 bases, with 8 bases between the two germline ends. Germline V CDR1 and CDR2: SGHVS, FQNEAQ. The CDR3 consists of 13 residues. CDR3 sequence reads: CASSLDSHNEQFF. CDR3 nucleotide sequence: TGTGCCAGCAGCTTGGACAGTCACAATGAGCAGTTCTTC.

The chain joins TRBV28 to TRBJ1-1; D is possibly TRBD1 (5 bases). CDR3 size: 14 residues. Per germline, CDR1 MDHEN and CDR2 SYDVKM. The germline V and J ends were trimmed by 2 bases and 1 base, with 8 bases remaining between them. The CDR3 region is CASSLRQKNTEAFF. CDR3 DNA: TGTGCCAGCAGTTTAAGACAGAAGAACACTGAAGCTTTCTTT.

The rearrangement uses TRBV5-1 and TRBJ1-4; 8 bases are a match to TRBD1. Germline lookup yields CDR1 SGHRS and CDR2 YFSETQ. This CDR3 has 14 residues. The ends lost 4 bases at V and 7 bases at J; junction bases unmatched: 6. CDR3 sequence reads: CASSPGQGGEKLFF. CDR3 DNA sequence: TGCGCCAGCAGCCCTGGACAGGGTGGTGAAAAACTGTTTTTT.

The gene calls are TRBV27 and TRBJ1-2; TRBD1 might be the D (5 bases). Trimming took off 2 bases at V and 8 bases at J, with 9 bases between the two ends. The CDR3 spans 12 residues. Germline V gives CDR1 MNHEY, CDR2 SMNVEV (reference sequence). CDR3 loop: CASSLRGDGYTF. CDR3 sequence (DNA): TGTGCCAGCAGTTTAAGGGGCGACGGCTACACCTTC.

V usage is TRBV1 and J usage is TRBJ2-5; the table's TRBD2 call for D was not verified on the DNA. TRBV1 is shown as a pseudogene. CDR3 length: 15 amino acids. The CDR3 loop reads CTSSQSSGGLETQYF. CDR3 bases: TGCACCAGCAGCCAATCTAGCGGGGGTTTAGAGACCCAGTACTTC.

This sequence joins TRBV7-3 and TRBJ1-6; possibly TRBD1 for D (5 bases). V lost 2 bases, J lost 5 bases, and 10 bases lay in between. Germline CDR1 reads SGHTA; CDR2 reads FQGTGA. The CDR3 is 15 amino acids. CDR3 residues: CASSLGEGNNSPLHF. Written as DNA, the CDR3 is TGTGCCAGCAGCTTAGGGGAGGGGAATAATTCACCCCTCCACTTT. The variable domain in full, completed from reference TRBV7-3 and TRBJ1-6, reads GAGVSQTPSNKVTEKGKYVELRCDPISGHTALYWYRQSLGQGPEFLIYFQGTGAADDSGLPNDRFFAVRPEGSVSTLKIQRTERGDSAVYLCASSLGEGNNSPLHFGNGTRLTVT.

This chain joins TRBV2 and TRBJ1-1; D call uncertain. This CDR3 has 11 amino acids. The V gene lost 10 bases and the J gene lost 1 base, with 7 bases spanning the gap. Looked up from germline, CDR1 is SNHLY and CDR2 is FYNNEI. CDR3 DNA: TGTGCCACCCGACAGAACACTGAAGCTTTCTTT. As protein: CATRQNTEAFF.

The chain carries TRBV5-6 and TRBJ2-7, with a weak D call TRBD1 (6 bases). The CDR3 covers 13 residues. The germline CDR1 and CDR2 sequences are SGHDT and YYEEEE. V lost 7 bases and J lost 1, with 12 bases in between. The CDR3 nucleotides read TGTGCCAGCTTTGACAGGCGATCCTACGAGCAGTACTTC. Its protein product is CASFDRRSYEQYF.

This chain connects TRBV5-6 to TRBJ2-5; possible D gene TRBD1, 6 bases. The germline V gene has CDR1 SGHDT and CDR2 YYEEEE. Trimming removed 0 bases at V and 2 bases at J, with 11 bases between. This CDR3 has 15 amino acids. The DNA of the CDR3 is TGTGCCAGCAGCTTGGGCCTTACAGGGCAAGAGACCCAGTACTTC. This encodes CASSLGLTGQETQYF.

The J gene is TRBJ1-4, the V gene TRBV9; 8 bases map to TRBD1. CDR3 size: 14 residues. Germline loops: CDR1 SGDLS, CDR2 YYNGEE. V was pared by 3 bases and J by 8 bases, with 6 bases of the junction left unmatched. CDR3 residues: CASSAPGQAEKLFF. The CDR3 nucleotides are TGTGCCAGCAGCGCGCCGGGACAGGCGGAAAAACTGTTTTTT.

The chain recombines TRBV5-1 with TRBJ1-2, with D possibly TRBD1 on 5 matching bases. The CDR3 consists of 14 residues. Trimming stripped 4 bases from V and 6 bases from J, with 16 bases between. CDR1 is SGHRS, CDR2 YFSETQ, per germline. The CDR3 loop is CASSPPAGGDGYTF. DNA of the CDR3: TGCGCCAGCAGCCCTCCGGCGGGGGGGGATGGCTACACCTTC. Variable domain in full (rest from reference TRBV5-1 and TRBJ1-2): KAGVTQTPRYLIKTRGQQVTLSCSPISGHRSVSWYQQTPGQGLQFLFEYFSETQRNKGNFPGRFSGRQFSNSRSEMNVSTLELGDSALYLCASSPPAGGDGYTFGSGTRLTVV.

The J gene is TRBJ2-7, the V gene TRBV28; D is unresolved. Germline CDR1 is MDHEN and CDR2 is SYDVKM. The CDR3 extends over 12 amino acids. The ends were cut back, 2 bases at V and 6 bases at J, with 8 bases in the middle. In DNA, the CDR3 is TGTGCCAGCAGTTTAGACCGGTCCGAGCAGTACTTC. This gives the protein CASSLDRSEQYF.

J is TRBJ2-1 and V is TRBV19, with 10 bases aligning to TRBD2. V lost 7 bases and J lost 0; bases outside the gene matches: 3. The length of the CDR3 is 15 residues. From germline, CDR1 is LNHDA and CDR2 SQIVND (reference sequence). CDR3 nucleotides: TGTGCCAGTATTCCTAGCGGGAGCTCCTACAATGAGCAGTTCTTC. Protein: CASIPSGSSYNEQFF. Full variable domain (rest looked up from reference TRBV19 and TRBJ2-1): DGGITQSPKYLFRKEGQNVTLSCEQNLNHDAMYWYRQDPGQGLRLIYYSQIVNDFQKGDIAEGYSVSREKKESFPLTVTSAQKNPTAFYLCASIPSGSSYNEQFFGPGTRLTVL.

The CDR3 DNA sequence: TGTGCCAGCAGCCGATCGACAGGGGTGAACACTGAAGCTTTCTTT. Its translation: CASSRSTGVNTEAFF. This chain uses TRBV7-9 with TRBJ1-1; 8 nucleotides line up with TRBD1. Germline V lookup: CDR1 SEHNR, CDR2 FQNEAQ (reference sequence). The V gene end was trimmed by 5 bases and the J gene end by 0 bases; junction bases not matched to a gene: 5. The CDR3 runs 15 residues.

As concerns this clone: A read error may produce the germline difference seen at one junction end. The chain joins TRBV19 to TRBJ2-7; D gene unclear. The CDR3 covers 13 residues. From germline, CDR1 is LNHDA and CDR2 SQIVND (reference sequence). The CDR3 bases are TGTGCCGGTAGTACCAGACCGGAGTCGCGGCAGTACTTC. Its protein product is CAGSTRPESRQYF.

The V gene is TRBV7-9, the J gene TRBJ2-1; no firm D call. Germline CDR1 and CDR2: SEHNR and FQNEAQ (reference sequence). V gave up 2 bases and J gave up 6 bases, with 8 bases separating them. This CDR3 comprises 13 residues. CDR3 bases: TGTGCCAGCAGCTTACCTCCTGGCAATGAGCAGTTCTTC. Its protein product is CASSLPPGNEQFF.

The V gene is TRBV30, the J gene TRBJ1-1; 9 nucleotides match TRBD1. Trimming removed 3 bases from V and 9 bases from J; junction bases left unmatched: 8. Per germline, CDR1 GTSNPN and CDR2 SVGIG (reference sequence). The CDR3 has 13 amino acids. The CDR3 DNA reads TGTGCCTGGAGCGGACGGACAGGGGAGAAAGCTTTCTTT. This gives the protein CAWSGRTGEKAFF.